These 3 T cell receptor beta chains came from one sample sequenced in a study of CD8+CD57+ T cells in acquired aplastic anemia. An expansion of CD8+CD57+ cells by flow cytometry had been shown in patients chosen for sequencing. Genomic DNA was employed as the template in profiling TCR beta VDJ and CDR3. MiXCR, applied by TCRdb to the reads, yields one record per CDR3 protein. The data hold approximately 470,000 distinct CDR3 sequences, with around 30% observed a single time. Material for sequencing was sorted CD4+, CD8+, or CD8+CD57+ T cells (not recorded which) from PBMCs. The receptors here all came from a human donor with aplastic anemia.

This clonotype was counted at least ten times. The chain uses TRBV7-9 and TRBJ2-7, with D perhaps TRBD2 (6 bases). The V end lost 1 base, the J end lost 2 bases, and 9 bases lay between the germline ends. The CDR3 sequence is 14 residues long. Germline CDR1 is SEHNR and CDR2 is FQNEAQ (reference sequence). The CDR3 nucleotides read TGTGCCAGCAGCTTAGAGGGAGGACCCTACGAGCAGTACTTC. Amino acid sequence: CASSLEGGPYEQYF. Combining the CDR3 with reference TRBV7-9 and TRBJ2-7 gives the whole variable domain DTGVSQNPRHKITKRGQNVTFRCDPISEHNRLYWYRQTLGQGPEFLTYFQNEAQLEKSRLLSDRFSAERPKGSFSTLEIQRTEQGDSAMYLCASSLEGGPYEQYFGPGTRLTVT.

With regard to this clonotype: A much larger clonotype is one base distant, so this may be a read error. CDR3 sequence (DNA): TGTGCCAGCAGCACCGGGACAGGGGGATCTGCCACCGCCTTC. This translates into CASSTGTGGSATAF. The chain has TRBV10-3 and TRBJ1-2; 11 bases line up with TRBD1. This CDR3 contains 14 residues. Per germline, CDR1 ENHRY and CDR2 SYGVKD.

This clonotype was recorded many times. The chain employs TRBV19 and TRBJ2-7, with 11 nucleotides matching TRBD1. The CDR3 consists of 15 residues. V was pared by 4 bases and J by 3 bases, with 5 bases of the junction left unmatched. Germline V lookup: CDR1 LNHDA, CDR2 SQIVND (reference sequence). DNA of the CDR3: TGTGCCAGTAGTACAACCGGGACAGGGGGCTACGAGCAGTACTTC. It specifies CASSTTGTGGYEQYF.